This passage covers 5 T cell receptor beta chains from one sample sequenced in a study of T cell clonality in common variable immunodeficiency. The assay was immunoSEQ multiplex PCR, and TCRdb's table has in-frame clones only and misses some. The sample contains approximately 30,000 clones, none of them singletons. The sample was peripheral blood mononuclear cells. The receptors derive from a person aged 18-70 years in good health.

This clone was detected many times. The missing CDR3 end, 3 residues past where the read stops, is filled in from the germline J gene. The V and J genes are TRBV28 and TRBJ2-1; the D gene is possibly TRBD1 (5 bases). There are 14 residues in the CDR3. Deletions cut 7 bases from V and 8 bases from J, with 18 bases between. CDR1 and CDR2 from the germline V gene are MDHEN and SYDVKM. The DNA read from the CDR3 is TGTGCCAGCAAAAAAGGGGTCCAAGGGGATGAG. Its protein product is CASKKGVQGDE. The whole CDR3 reads CASKKGVQGDEQFF.

This clone was seen at least ten times. The read halts 3 residues ahead of the CDR3 end, with the missing end drawn from the germline J gene. The chain recombines TRBV11-3 with TRBJ1-3; D gene uncertain. The CDR3 spans 13 residues. Germline values: CDR1 SGHNT, CDR2 YENEEA. The CDR3 sequence is CASSLIIGGRIYF. The CDR3 bases that were read are TGTGCCAGCAGCTTGATCATAGGCGGGAGA.

This clone was detected a few times. The missing CDR3 end, 3 residues past where the read stops, is filled in from the germline J gene. The rearrangement links TRBV6-2 or TRBV6-3 to TRBJ1-4; a possible D gene is TRBD1 (5 bases). CDR1 and CDR2 from the germline V gene are MNHEY and SVGEGT. This CDR3 has 16 amino acids. This CDR3 is CASSITQGLSHSPLFF. CDR3 DNA, as far as it was read: TGTGCCAGCAGCATAACCCAGGGCTTATCCCATTCACCA.

This clone was seen repeatedly, ten times or more. The sequenced fragment ends 3 residues before the CDR3 boundary, so the rest is inferred from the germline J gene. The chain links TRBV18 to TRBJ1-1, with D possibly matching TRBD1 (5 bases). This CDR3 is 13 amino acids long. Germline assignment: CDR1 KGHSH and CDR2 LQKENI. Trimming stripped 5 bases from V and 5 bases from J, with 12 bases between. The CDR3 region is CASSSNPGTEAFF. CDR3 DNA, as far as it was read: TGTGCCAGCTCATCAAACCCAGGGACTGAA.

In its sample, this clone ranks as medium-sized. The missing CDR3 end, 3 residues past where the read stops, is filled in from the germline J gene. The gene calls are TRBV10-3 and TRBJ1-5; no clear D gene. With 1 base removed from V and 1 base from J, the gap between germline ends came to 8 bases. The CDR3 is 15 residues long. Per germline, CDR1 ENHRY and CDR2 SYGVKD. Incomplete CDR3 DNA: TGTGCCATCAGTGAGTTAGGGCAGAGCAATCAGCCC. Its translation: CAISELGQSNQP. The full CDR3 sequence reads CAISELGQSNQPQHF.